This TCR beta chain was sequenced during a study of immune evolution from preneoplasia to lung adenocarcinoma. Overall study findings and caveats: From normal lung to invasive adenocarcinoma, top clone frequencies appeared to decrease. Clonality was highest in normal lung, lower in later-stage lesions apparently.

Assay used: immunoSEQ multiplex PCR; TCRdb lists only in-frame clones, some missing. Among about 4,000 clones listed, roughly 82% were seen once. About this clone: Its target is not known.

The CDR3 covers 17 residues. V shed 3 bases, J shed 5 bases, and the junction held 15 bases outside the gene matches. Germline V gives CDR1 SQVTM, CDR2 ANQGSEA. Resections took place in Japan or China from about 2013 to 2017. Each case's diagnosis was confirmed by two pathologists on H&E. The TCR sequence derives from a donor of 70 years or more with lung adenocarcinoma. Specimen: FFPE adjacent normal lung tissue. This rearrangement joins TRBV29-1 to TRBJ2-5; 10 positions match TRBD1. The CDR3 DNA sequence: TGCAGCGTTGAGAAGGCCCTCCCGGGACAGGGGCTGGAGACCCAGTACTTC. It specifies CSVEKALPGQGLETQYF. The whole variable domain, remainder taken from reference TRBV29-1 and TRBJ2-5, is SAVISQKPSRDICQRGTSLTIQCQVDSQVTMMFWYRQQPGQSLTLIATANQGSEATYESGFVIDKFPISRPNLTFSTLTVSNMSPEDSSIYLCSVEKALPGQGLETQYFGPGTRLLVL.